The 21 T cell receptor beta chains below come from one sample, sequenced in a study of T cell repertoires and Cas9 in healthy adults. TCRdb's copy holds only in-frame clones and misses some; the assay was immunoSEQ multiplex PCR. The sample has 20,000 to 25,000 clones, 85% to 95% seen once. The specimen sequenced was CD4+ effector T cells (CD127+, CD25-, CD137-, CD154-) from PBMCs; culture status not recorded. These receptors were obtained from a human donor in good health.

V usage is TRBV7-9 and J usage is TRBJ1-1, with D unclear. Germline assignment: CDR1 SEHNR and CDR2 FQNEAQ (reference sequence). The V and J ends lost 1 base and 4 bases respectively, with 13 bases between them. The CDR3 length is 15 residues. The chain's CDR3 is CASSLGPRGSTEAFF. CDR3 coding DNA: TGTGCCAGCAGCTTAGGACCCCGGGGATCCACTGAAGCTTTCTTT.

J is TRBJ1-1 and V is TRBV29-1; 10 nucleotides match TRBD1. Germline V gene sequence: CDR1 SQVTM, CDR2 ANQGSEA. V lost 7 bases and J lost 5; bases outside the gene matches: 16. The CDR3 loop spans 16 amino acids. CDR3 residues: CSAHAGWGQGQTEAFF. CDR3 nucleotides: TGCAGCGCCCATGCGGGGTGGGGACAGGGGCAAACTGAAGCTTTCTTT.

The J gene is TRBJ2-3, the V gene TRBV13; 14 nucleotides match TRBD2. With 2 bases clipped from V and 5 bases from J, the junction kept 6 bases outside the gene matches. Looked up from germline, CDR1 is PRHDT and CDR2 is FYEKMQ (reference sequence). This CDR3 has 17 residues. In DNA, the CDR3 is TGTGCCAGCAGCTTAAGGACTAGCGGGAGGTCTCGAGATACGCAGTATTTT. It is translated as CASSLRTSGRSRDTQYF.

This clone was counted a few times. V is TRBV10-1 and J is TRBJ1-3; 10 bases align to TRBD1. Germline V gene sequence: CDR1 WNHNN, CDR2 SYGVQD (reference sequence). The V segment lost 6 bases and the J segment 9 bases; nucleotides outside the gene matches: 8. The CDR3 is 14 residues long. The CDR3: CASSERDRGGTIYF. CDR3 sequence (DNA): TGCGCCAGCAGCGAGAGGGACAGGGGAGGCACCATATATTTT.

The J gene is TRBJ2-1, the V gene TRBV9, with D perhaps given as TRBD1 or TRBD2 (6 bases each). The CDR3 runs to 15 residues. Trimming removed 4 bases from V and 3 bases from J, with 14 bases in between. The germline gives CDR1 SGDLS, CDR2 YYNGEE. CDR3 sequence (DNA): TGTGCCAGCAGCTACCCGGGGGCCCTCTACAATGAGCAGTTCTTC. Translation: CASSYPGALYNEQFF.

In DNA, the CDR3 is TGCGCCAGCAGCTTGTCTAGCGGGCTAAGGGGAGATACGCAGTATTTT. It codes for CASSLSSGLRGDTQYF. V and J are TRBV5-1 and TRBJ2-3; 8 bases fit TRBD2. The CDR3 covers 16 residues. The germline CDR1 and CDR2 sequences are SGHRS and YFSETQ. V was pared by 1 base and J by 5 bases, with 9 bases of the junction left unmatched.

This sequence joins TRBV11-2 and TRBJ2-3; no clear D gene. The CDR3 sequence is 14 residues long. V lost 1 base, J lost 4 bases, and 9 bases lay in between. CDR1 and CDR2 from the germline V gene are SGHAT and FQNNGV. CDR3 amino acids: CASSLAWVADTQYF. CDR3 in DNA: TGTGCCAGCAGCTTAGCGTGGGTAGCAGATACGCAGTATTTT.

This chain connects TRBV2 to TRBJ2-5; TRBD1 matches at 8 bases. Trimming at V came to 7 bases and at J to 4 bases, leaving 5 bases not matched to a gene. Germline-derived CDR1 and CDR2 are SNHLY and FYNNEI. There are 13 residues in the CDR3. The CDR3 DNA follows: TGTGCCAGCAATCCGGGACAGGTAGAGACCCAGTACTTC. Residues: CASNPGQVETQYF. Complete variable domain (other parts from reference TRBV2 and TRBJ2-5): EPEVTQTPSHQVTQMGQEVILRCVPISNHLYFYWYRQILGQKVEFLVSFYNNEISEKSEIFDDQFSVERPDGSNFTLKIRSTKLEDSAMYFCASNPGQVETQYFGPGTRLLVL.

The chain is built from TRBV7-3 and TRBJ2-7, with 10 bases identical to TRBD1. The CDR3 runs to 16 residues. From germline, CDR1 is SGHTA and CDR2 FQGTGA. The junction had 6 bases not matched to a gene; V was cut back by 1 base and J by 3 bases. DNA of the CDR3: TGTGCCAGCAGCTTAAGGGGGACAGGGGAAAGCTACGAGCAGTACGTC. Amino acids: CASSLRGTGESYEQYV.

The genes are TRBV7-2 and TRBJ1-2; possibly TRBD1 for D (6 bases). This CDR3 spans 17 amino acids. V was shortened by 0 bases and J by 5 bases, with 19 bases between the two germline ends. Germline V gene data show CDR1 as SGHTA and CDR2 as FQGNSA. For the CDR3, the DNA is TGTGCCAGCAGCTTAGCACCGGGGGGCTGGAATGGGTATGGCTACACCTTC. Translating gives CASSLAPGGWNGYGYTF.

The CDR3 loop reads CASSLVTLLRYNEQFF. Written as DNA, the CDR3 is TGCGCCAGCAGCTTGGTGACCCTTCTCCGCTACAATGAGCAGTTCTTC. The V call is TRBV5-1, the J call TRBJ2-1; no reliable D call. The length of the CDR3 is 16 residues. V lost 0 bases and J 3 bases, leaving 13 bases between the germline ends. Germline CDR1 and CDR2: SGHRS and YFSETQ.

This chain joins TRBV7-2 and TRBJ1-1, with TRBD1 as a possible D gene (6 bases). Germline CDR1 reads SGHTA; CDR2 reads FQGNSA. The CDR3 totals 16 residues. Trimming removed 1 base at V and 5 bases at J, with 17 bases between. The CDR3 DNA is TGTGCCAGCAGCTTAGACGCGAATACAGGGTATACTGAAGCTTTCTTT. It is translated as CASSLDANTGYTEAFF.

The chain employs TRBV27 and TRBJ1-2, with D unclear. CDR1 is MNHEY and CDR2 is SMNVEV in the germline V gene (reference sequence). The CDR3 has 15 amino acids. V dropped 5 bases and J dropped 5 bases, with 18 bases sitting between them. The CDR3 sequence is CASSLTLGLAYGYTF. The CDR3 nucleotides read TGTGCCAGCAGTCTCACCTTGGGCCTCGCATATGGCTACACCTTC.

The genes are TRBV6-1 and TRBJ1-2; weak D call: TRBD1 (5 bases). Germline CDR1 MNHNS, CDR2 SASEGT. CDR3 length: 14 residues. Trimming took off 6 bases at V and 3 bases at J, with 14 bases between the two ends. The CDR3 DNA sequence: TGTGCCAGCAGCCCCGTGGGGGACTACTATGGCTACACCTTC. Translation gives CASSPVGDYYGYTF.

This chain's CDR3 is CASSFSRGLDYGYTF. CDR3 nucleotides: TGTGCCAGCAGCTTTAGTCGGGGTTTAGACTATGGCTACACCTTC. V gene TRBV7-2 combines with J gene TRBJ1-2; D is unclear. Trimming took off 3 bases at V and 3 bases at J, with 14 bases between the two ends. This CDR3 has 15 amino acids. CDR1 SGHTA and CDR2 FQGNSA come from the germline V gene. Full variable domain (remainder filled in from reference TRBV7-2 and TRBJ1-2): GAGVSQSPSNKVTEKGKDVELRCDPISGHTALYWYRQSLGQGLEFLIYFQGNSAPDKSGLPSDRFSAERTGGSVSTLTIQRTQQEDSAVYLCASSFSRGLDYGYTFGSGTRLTVV.

In this sample, this clone turned up once. V is TRBV4-3 and J is TRBJ2-1, with D possibly TRBD1 on 6 matching bases. CDR3 length: 13 amino acids. V lost 4 bases to trimming and J lost 3 bases, with 7 bases between them. Germline CDR1 and CDR2: LGHNA and YSLEER. The CDR3 loop reads CASSRRGYNEQFF. The DNA for the CDR3 is TGCGCCAGCAGCCGCAGGGGCTACAATGAGCAGTTCTTC.

The CDR3 DNA is TGTGCCAGCAGCACCATCGGGAGGAACACTGAAGCTTTCTTT. Translated: CASSTIGRNTEAFF. This sequence joins TRBV7-3 and TRBJ1-1; D is ambiguous. This CDR3 comprises 14 residues. V lost 5 bases to trimming and J lost 1 base, with 11 bases between them. From germline, CDR1 is SGHTA and CDR2 FQGTGA.

The chain has TRBV6-6 and TRBJ1-6; the D gene is possibly TRBD1 (5 bases). This CDR3 is built from 12 residues. The germline V gene encodes CDR1 MNHNY and CDR2 SVGAGI (reference sequence). V was clipped by 7 bases and J by 6 bases, with 7 bases between them. CDR3: CASTDSNSPLHF. The CDR3, as DNA: TGTGCCAGCACCGACAGTAATTCACCCCTCCACTTT.

The J gene is TRBJ1-2, the V gene TRBV23-1; D unclear. TRBV23-1 falls under the ORF class, with uncertain function. Between the trimmed V and J ends, which lost 2 bases and 5 bases, there was a span of 18 bases. The CDR3 consists of 16 residues. CDR3 amino acids: CASSQDPVGRQYGYTF. Here the CDR3 DNA reads TGCGCCAGCAGTCAAGATCCTGTTGGGCGGCAGTATGGCTACACCTTC.

The chain links TRBV27 to TRBJ1-4, with 9 bases that match TRBD1. Losses at the gene ends were 3 bases for V and 6 bases for J; bases not matched to a gene: 5. Germline loops: CDR1 MNHEY, CDR2 SMNVEV (reference sequence). The CDR3 contains 15 residues. The CDR3 loop reads CASSFHRDRDEKLFF. CDR3 nucleotides: TGTGCCAGCAGTTTCCACCGGGACAGGGATGAAAAACTGTTTTTT. Filled out from reference TRBV27 and TRBJ1-4, the complete variable domain reads EAQVTQNPRYLITVTGKKLTVTCSQNMNHEYMSWYRQDPGLGLRQIYYSMNVEVTDKGDVPEGYKVSRKEKRNFPLILESPSPNQTSLYFCASSFHRDRDEKLFFGSGTQLSVL.

This chain uses TRBV18 with TRBJ2-5, with 7 bases fitting TRBD1. This CDR3 is built from 15 residues. CDR1 is KGHSH and CDR2 is LQKENI in the germline V gene. The V gene end was trimmed by 6 bases and the J gene end by 2 bases; junction bases not matched to a gene: 9. CDR3 region: CASSFPGTVQETQYF. The DNA for the CDR3 is TGTGCCAGCTCTTTCCCCGGGACAGTGCAAGAGACCCAGTACTTC. The complete variable domain, with remaining parts taken from reference TRBV18 and TRBJ2-5, reads NAGVMQNPRHLVRRRGQEARLRCSPMKGHSHVYWYRQLPEEGLKFMVYLQKENIIDESGMPKERFSAEFPKEGPSILRIQQVVRGDSAAYFCASSFPGTVQETQYFGPGTRLLVL.